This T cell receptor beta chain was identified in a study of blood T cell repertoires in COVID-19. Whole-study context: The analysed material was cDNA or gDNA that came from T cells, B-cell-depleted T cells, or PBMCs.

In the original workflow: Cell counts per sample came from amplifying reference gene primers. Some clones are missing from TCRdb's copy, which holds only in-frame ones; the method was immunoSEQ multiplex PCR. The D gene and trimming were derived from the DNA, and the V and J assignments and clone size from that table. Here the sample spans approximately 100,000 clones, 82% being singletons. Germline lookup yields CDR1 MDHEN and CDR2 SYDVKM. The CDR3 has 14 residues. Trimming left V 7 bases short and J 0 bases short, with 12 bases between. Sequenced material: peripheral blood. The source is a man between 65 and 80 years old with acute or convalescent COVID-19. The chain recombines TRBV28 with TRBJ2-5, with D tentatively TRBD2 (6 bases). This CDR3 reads CASISGGDQETQYF. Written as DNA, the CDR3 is TGTGCCAGCATTAGCGGAGGGGACCAAGAGACCCAGTACTTC.